These 22 T cell receptor beta chains originate from one sample sequenced in a study of T cells in Graves' hyperthyroidism and ophthalmopathy (dated by TCRdb to about 2019). Library generation was performed with multiplex PCR. Sequenced on an Illumina HiSeq 2000. The TCR beta CDR3 regions were amplified from RNA transcripts. For the first round of RT-PCR on the TCR CDR3, the HTBI primer set was used together with the Qiagen OneStep RT-PCR kit. TCRdb itself trimmed the public reads at Q25 with fastp, ran MiXCR and retained productive beta chains. CDR3 protein sequences are deduplicated, and each keeps its most common genes and DNA. The sample includes hundreds of thousands of distinct CDR3 sequences, with around 13% observed a single time. The ten largest clones add up to 11% to 15% of the sample. The sequenced material came from blood. Source of these receptors: a woman between 40 and 55 years old with Graves' hyperthyroidism.

This clonotype was counted ten times or more. J is TRBJ2-7 and V is TRBV28; D not resolved. The CDR3 extends over 11 amino acids. Germline CDR1 is MDHEN and CDR2 is SYDVKM. Trimming removed 5 bases from V and 6 bases from J, with 8 bases in between. Here the CDR3 reads CASSPRSEQYF. The CDR3 DNA follows: TGTGCCAGCAGTCCTCGGAGCGAGCAGTACTTC.

This clonotype was found many times. The gene calls are TRBV28 and TRBJ2-7, with TRBD1 matching 9 bases. J was trimmed by 4 bases and V by 6 bases; bases with no gene match: 7. CDR3 length: 14 residues. Germline V gene data show CDR1 as MDHEN and CDR2 as SYDVKM. The CDR3 is CASSPWTGDYEQYF. In nucleotides, the CDR3 is TGTGCCAGCAGCCCCTGGACAGGGGATTACGAGCAGTACTTC.

The rearrangement links TRBV2 to TRBJ2-1; TRBD2 matches at 14 bases. Germline CDR1 reads SNHLY; CDR2 reads FYNNEI. The CDR3 sequence is 15 residues long. V shed 7 bases and J 4 bases; nucleotides not matched to a gene: 3. The CDR3 nucleotides are TGTGCCAGCACCGGACTAGCGGGAGGATACAATGAGCAGTTCTTC. It yields the protein CASTGLAGGYNEQFF.

The V and J genes are TRBV19 and TRBJ2-2; the D is unclear. Germline V gene sequence: CDR1 LNHDA, CDR2 SQIVND (reference sequence). CDR3 length equals 14 residues. The germline V and J ends were trimmed by 0 bases and 7 bases, with 9 bases remaining between them. CDR3 sequence: CASSIDFRVGELFF. CDR3 nucleotides: TGTGCCAGTAGTATAGATTTCCGGGTCGGGGAGCTGTTTTTT. Full variable domain (rest looked up from reference TRBV19 and TRBJ2-2): DGGITQSPKYLFRKEGQNVTLSCEQNLNHDAMYWYRQDPGQGLRLIYYSQIVNDFQKGDIAEGYSVSREKKESFPLTVTSAQKNPTAFYLCASSIDFRVGELFFGEGSRLTVL.

In its sample, this clonotype was seen many times. The V call is TRBV6-5, the J call TRBJ2-7; the match to TRBD1 covers 7 bases. The trim removed 0 bases at V and 2 bases at J, leaving 7 bases unmatched. Germline values: CDR1 MNHEY, CDR2 SVGAGI. CDR3 length: 16 amino acids. The CDR3 sequence is CASSYSPGQVTYEQYF. The CDR3 coding sequence is TGTGCCAGCAGTTACTCGCCCGGACAGGTCACCTACGAGCAGTACTTC.

This clonotype was found a few times. V and J are TRBV4-1 and TRBJ1-1; D is undetermined. V was cut by 0 bases and J by 1 base, with 6 bases left in between. In germline, CDR1 is MGHRA, CDR2 YSYEKL. This CDR3 is 14 amino acids long. As DNA, the CDR3 is TGCGCCAGCAGCCAAGATACTGAGAACACTGAAGCTTTCTTT. Translation gives CASSQDTENTEAFF.

This clonotype was seen at least ten times. The chain has TRBV6-4 and TRBJ1-5; no clear D. Trimming took off 0 bases at V and 9 bases at J, with 21 bases between the two ends. Germline V gene data show CDR1 as MRHNA and CDR2 as SNTAGT. This CDR3 has 17 residues. The DNA of the CDR3 is TGTGCCAGCAGTGACTCTACCTCCCCTGGCGGCGGGTGGCCCCAGCATTTT. This sequence encodes CASSDSTSPGGGWPQHF.

This chain connects TRBV5-5 to TRBJ2-2, with D tentatively TRBD2 (5 bases). This CDR3 contains 16 residues. Per the germline V gene, CDR1 is SGHKS and CDR2 is YYEKEE (reference sequence). V lost 0 bases to trimming and J lost 8 bases, with 17 bases between them. The CDR3 reads CASSLAEGTVKGELFF. In nucleotides, the CDR3 is TGTGCCAGCAGCTTGGCCGAGGGTACAGTAAAGGGGGAGCTGTTTTTT.

In this sample, this clonotype turned up many times. The rearrangement links TRBV12-3 or TRBV12-4 to TRBJ1-1; no firm D call. V dropped 3 bases and J dropped 0 bases, with 8 bases sitting between them. The CDR3 has 14 residues. The DNA for the CDR3 is TGTGCCAGCAGTTTCAGTCATATGAACACTGAAGCTTTCTTT. This sequence encodes CASSFSHMNTEAFF.

This clonotype was counted many times. The genes are TRBV3-1 and TRBJ1-1; 9 bases fit TRBD1. Trimming at V came to 3 bases and at J to 10 bases, leaving 0 bases not matched to a gene. Germline V gives CDR1 LGHDT, CDR2 YNNKEL (reference sequence). CDR3 length: 11 residues. CDR3 region: CASSQGQGAFF. The DNA for the CDR3 is TGTGCCAGCAGCCAGGGACAGGGAGCTTTCTTT.

There are many counts of this clonotype. The genes are TRBV28 and TRBJ2-7, with 11 bases fitting TRBD1. J was trimmed by 2 bases and V by 7 bases; bases with no gene match: 4. The CDR3 contains 14 residues. From germline, CDR1 is MDHEN and CDR2 SYDVKM. CDR3 DNA sequence: TGTGCCAGCAAAGGGACAGGGGGTCCCTACGAGCAGTACTTC. Its translation: CASKGTGGPYEQYF.

In its sample, this clonotype was seen many times. The V and J genes are TRBV19 and TRBJ1-1; 7 nucleotides match TRBD1. The CDR3 is 14 amino acids. The germline V gene encodes CDR1 LNHDA and CDR2 SQIVND (reference sequence). Germline trimming cut 6 bases from V and 5 bases from J; bases unmatched to any gene: 9. The CDR3 region is CASSLGQAATEAFF. The CDR3 DNA sequence: TGTGCCAGTAGCCTCGGACAGGCTGCTACTGAAGCTTTCTTT.

The V gene is TRBV5-1, the J gene TRBJ2-2, with TRBD2 as a possible D gene (5 bases). Trimming removed 4 bases from V and 0 bases from J, with 16 bases in between. CDR1 SGHRS and CDR2 YFSETQ come from the germline V gene. The CDR3 is 17 amino acids. The CDR3, as DNA: TGCGCCAGCAGCGCCCTAGGGAAGGGAGCGAACACCGGGGAGCTGTTTTTT. As protein: CASSALGKGANTGELFF. Full variable domain (rest looked up from reference TRBV5-1 and TRBJ2-2): KAGVTQTPRYLIKTRGQQVTLSCSPISGHRSVSWYQQTPGQGLQFLFEYFSETQRNKGNFPGRFSGRQFSNSRSEMNVSTLELGDSALYLCASSALGKGANTGELFFGEGSRLTVL.

In its sample, this clonotype was seen many times. The genes are TRBV6-1 and TRBJ1-1; 9 bases line up with TRBD1. The CDR3 extends over 15 amino acids. In germline, CDR1 is MNHNS, CDR2 SASEGT. Losses at the gene ends were 6 bases for V and 4 bases for J; bases not matched to a gene: 9. CDR3 residues: CASRGTGSKGTEAFF. The CDR3 region has the DNA TGTGCCAGCAGAGGGACAGGGAGTAAGGGCACTGAAGCTTTCTTT.

This clonotype was recorded a few times. With a much larger clone just one base away, this may be a read error. CDR3 nucleotides: TGTGCCAGCAGTTCCGGGACAGGGGATTGGATCAATCGGCCCCAGCATTTT. Translating it yields CASSSGTGDWINRPQHF. The rearrangement links TRBV28 to TRBJ1-5; TRBD1 agrees at 10 bases. The CDR3 has 17 amino acids. In germline, CDR1 is MDHEN, CDR2 SYDVKM. Drawing the rest from reference TRBV28 and TRBJ1-5, the complete variable domain is DVKVTQSSRYLVKRTGEKVFLECVQDMDHENMFWYRQDPGLGLRLIYFSYDVKMKEKGDIPEGYSVSREKKERFSLILESASTNQTSMYLCASSSGTGDWINRPQHFGDGTRLSIL.

This clonotype was picked up a small number of times. The chain carries TRBV3-1 and TRBJ2-3; D might be TRBD1 (5 bases). Germline V lookup: CDR1 LGHDT, CDR2 YNNKEL (reference sequence). The CDR3 is 15 residues long. V gave up 4 bases and J gave up 2 bases, with 13 bases separating them. Written as DNA, the CDR3 is TGTGCCAGCAGCCCACAGTGGGGCTACACAGATACGCAGTATTTT. Amino acid sequence: CASSPQWGYTDTQYF.

This clonotype was counted many times. The rearrangement links TRBV28 to TRBJ2-3; possibly TRBD1 or TRBD2 for D (5 bases each). CDR3 length: 15 residues. The V gene lost 5 bases and the J gene lost 0 bases, with 12 bases spanning the gap. Looked up from germline, CDR1 is MDHEN and CDR2 is SYDVKM. The CDR3 here is CASSGGADSTDTQYF. Written as DNA, the CDR3 is TGTGCCAGCAGTGGGGGAGCGGACAGCACAGATACGCAGTATTTT.

This clonotype was counted many times. The chain uses TRBV12-3 or TRBV12-4 and TRBJ2-5; TRBD1 aligns across 9 bases. Germline trimming cut 0 bases from V and 7 bases from J; bases unmatched to any gene: 6. CDR3 size: 15 residues. CDR3 loop: CASSLAGTGYGTQYF. CDR3 sequence (DNA): TGTGCCAGCAGTTTAGCCGGGACAGGGTACGGGACCCAGTACTTC.

This clonotype was counted a few times. This rearrangement joins TRBV4-1 to TRBJ2-1, with TRBD2 identical over 10 bases. CDR3 length equals 19 residues. V was pared by 0 bases and J by 2 bases, with 10 bases of the junction left unmatched. CDR1 and CDR2 from the germline V gene are MGHRA and YSYEKL. CDR3 DNA sequence: TGCGCCAGCAGCCAAGACCCGGGGGGGGGACTAGCGCCCTACAATGAGCAGTTCTTC. This codes for CASSQDPGGGLAPYNEQFF.

This clonotype was observed a few times. The V gene is TRBV10-1, the J gene TRBJ2-2; 10 positions agree with TRBD2. Germline V gene sequence: CDR1 WNHNN, CDR2 SYGVQD (reference sequence). CDR3 length equals 16 residues. The V gene end was trimmed by 9 bases and the J gene end by 5 bases; junction bases not matched to a gene: 12. The DNA of the CDR3 is TGCGCCAGGGTAGCGGGAGGCCCACCCGAGACCGGGGAGCTGTTTTTT. Amino acids: CARVAGGPPETGELFF.

In its sample, this clonotype was seen many times. This chain links TRBV5-1 with TRBJ2-3, with TRBD2 identical over 9 bases. Losses at the gene ends were 0 bases for V and 2 bases for J; bases not matched to a gene: 10. The germline V gene encodes CDR1 SGHRS and CDR2 YFSETQ. The CDR3 contains 18 residues. The CDR3 DNA reads as TGCGCCAGCAGCTTGGGTCGATTAGCGGGAGTGATCACAGATACGCAGTATTTT. It codes for CASSLGRLAGVITDTQYF. Based on the CDR3 plus reference TRBV5-1 and TRBJ2-3, the full variable domain is KAGVTQTPRYLIKTRGQQVTLSCSPISGHRSVSWYQQTPGQGLQFLFEYFSETQRNKGNFPGRFSGRQFSNSRSEMNVSTLELGDSALYLCASSLGRLAGVITDTQYFGPGTRLTVL.

The chain has TRBV20-1 and TRBJ2-7; TRBD1 aligns across 7 bases. The junction had 6 bases not matched to a gene; V was cut back by 8 bases and J by 5 bases. This CDR3 is 11 amino acids long. Germline lookup yields CDR1 DFQATT and CDR2 SNEGSKA (reference sequence). Here the CDR3 DNA reads TGCAGTACCTACAGGGGCCACGAGCAGTACTTC. Residues: CSTYRGHEQYF.